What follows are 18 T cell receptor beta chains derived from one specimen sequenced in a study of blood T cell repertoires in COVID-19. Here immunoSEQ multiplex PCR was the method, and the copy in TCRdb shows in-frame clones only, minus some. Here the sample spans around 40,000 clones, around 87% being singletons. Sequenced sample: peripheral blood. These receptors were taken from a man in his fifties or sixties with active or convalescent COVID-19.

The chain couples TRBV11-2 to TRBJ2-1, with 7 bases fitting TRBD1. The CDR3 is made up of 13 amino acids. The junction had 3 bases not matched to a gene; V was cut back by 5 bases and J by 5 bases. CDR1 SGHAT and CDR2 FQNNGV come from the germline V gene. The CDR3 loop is CASSRGQDNEQFF. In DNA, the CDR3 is TGTGCCAGCAGCCGAGGACAGGACAATGAGCAGTTCTTC.

In DNA, the CDR3 is TGTGCCAGCAGCTTAGTTTTTGACTCCACAGATACGCAGTATTTT. This sequence encodes CASSLVFDSTDTQYF. The genes are TRBV7-3 and TRBJ2-3; D is uncertain. V lost 2 bases to trimming and J lost 2 bases, with 11 bases between them. In germline, CDR1 is SGHTA, CDR2 FQGTGA. This CDR3 is built from 15 residues.

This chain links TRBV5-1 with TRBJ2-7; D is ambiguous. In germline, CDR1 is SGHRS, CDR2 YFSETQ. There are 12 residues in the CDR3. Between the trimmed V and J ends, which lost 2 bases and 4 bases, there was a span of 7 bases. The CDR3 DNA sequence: TGCGCCAGCAGCTTAGAGAGGTACGAGCAGTACTTC. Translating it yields CASSLERYEQYF.

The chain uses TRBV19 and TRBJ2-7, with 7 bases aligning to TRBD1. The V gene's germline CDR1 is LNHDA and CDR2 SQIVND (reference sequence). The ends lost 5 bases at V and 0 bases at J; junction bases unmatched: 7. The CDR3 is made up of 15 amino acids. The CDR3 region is CASSWDSSVSYEQYF. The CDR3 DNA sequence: TGTGCCAGTAGTTGGGACAGCTCAGTCTCCTACGAGCAGTACTTC.

The DNA of the CDR3 is TGTGCCAGCACTCCCGGGGGGGTCGTGAACACTGAAGCTTTCTTT. Translating it yields CASTPGGVVNTEAFF. The chain combines TRBV6-5 with TRBJ1-1, with D maybe TRBD1 (5 bases). The CDR3 runs 15 residues. V lost 7 bases, J lost 0 bases, and 15 bases lay in between. Germline loops: CDR1 MNHEY, CDR2 SVGAGI.

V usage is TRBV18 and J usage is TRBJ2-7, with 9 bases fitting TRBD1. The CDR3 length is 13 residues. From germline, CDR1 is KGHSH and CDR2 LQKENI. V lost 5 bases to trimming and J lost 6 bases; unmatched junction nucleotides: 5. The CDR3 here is CASSEQGAGEQYV. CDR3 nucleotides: TGTGCCAGCTCAGAACAGGGGGCTGGCGAGCAGTACGTC.

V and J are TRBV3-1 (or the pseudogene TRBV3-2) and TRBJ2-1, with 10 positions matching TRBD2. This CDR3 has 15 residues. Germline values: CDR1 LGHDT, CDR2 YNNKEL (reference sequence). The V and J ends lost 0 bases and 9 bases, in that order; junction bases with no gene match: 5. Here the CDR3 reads CASSQDLAGVREQFF. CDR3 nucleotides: TGTGCCAGCAGCCAAGACCTAGCGGGAGTACGTGAGCAGTTCTTC.

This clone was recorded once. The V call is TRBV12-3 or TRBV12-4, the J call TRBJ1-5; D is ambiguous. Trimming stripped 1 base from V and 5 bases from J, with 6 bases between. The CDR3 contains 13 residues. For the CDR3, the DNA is TGTGCCAGCAGTTTAGGGGCAGATCAGCCCCAGCATTTT. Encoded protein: CASSLGADQPQHF.

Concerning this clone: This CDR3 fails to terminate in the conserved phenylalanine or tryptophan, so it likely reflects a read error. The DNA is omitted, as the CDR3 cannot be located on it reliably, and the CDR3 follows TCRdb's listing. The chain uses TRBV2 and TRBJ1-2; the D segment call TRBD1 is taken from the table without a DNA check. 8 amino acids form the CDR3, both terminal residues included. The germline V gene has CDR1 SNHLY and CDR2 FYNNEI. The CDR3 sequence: CASWDRGV.

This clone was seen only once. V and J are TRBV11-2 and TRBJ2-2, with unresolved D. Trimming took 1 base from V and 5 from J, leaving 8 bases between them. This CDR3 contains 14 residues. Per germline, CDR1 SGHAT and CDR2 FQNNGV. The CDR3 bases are TGTGCCAGCAGCTTAGCCTTATCTACCGGGGAGCTGTTTTTT. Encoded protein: CASSLALSTGELFF.

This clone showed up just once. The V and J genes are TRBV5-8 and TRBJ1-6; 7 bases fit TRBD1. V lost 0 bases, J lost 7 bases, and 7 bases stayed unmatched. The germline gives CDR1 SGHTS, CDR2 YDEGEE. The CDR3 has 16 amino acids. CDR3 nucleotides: TGTGCCAGCAGCTTGGCCGCGGTACAGGGGAATTCACCCCTCCACTTT. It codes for CASSLAAVQGNSPLHF.

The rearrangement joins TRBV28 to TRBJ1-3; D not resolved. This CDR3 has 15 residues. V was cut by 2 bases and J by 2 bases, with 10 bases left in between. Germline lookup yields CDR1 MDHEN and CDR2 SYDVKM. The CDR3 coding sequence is TGTGCCAGCAGTTTAGGGCAGAGCCCTGGAAACACCATATATTTT. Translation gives CASSLGQSPGNTIYF.

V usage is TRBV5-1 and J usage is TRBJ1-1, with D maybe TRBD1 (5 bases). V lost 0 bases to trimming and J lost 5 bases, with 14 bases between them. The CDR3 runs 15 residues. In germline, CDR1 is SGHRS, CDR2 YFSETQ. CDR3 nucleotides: TGCGCCAGCAGCTTGGCTAGCGGGGCGCGAACTGAAGCTTTCTTT. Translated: CASSLASGARTEAFF.

The CDR3, as DNA: TGTGCCTGGACCCCGGGACAGGGTTCCTACGAGCAGTACTTC. Its translation is CAWTPGQGSYEQYF. The gene calls are TRBV30 and TRBJ2-7, with TRBD1 matching 9 bases. The J segment lost 1 base and the V segment lost 4 bases, leaving 5 bases of the junction unmatched. Germline V gives CDR1 GTSNPN, CDR2 SVGIG (reference sequence). The CDR3 loop spans 14 amino acids.

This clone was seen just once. CDR3 bases: TGCGCCAGCAGGGCGGAGGCCTCCTACGAGCAGTACTTC. Residues: CASRAEASYEQYF. The gene calls are TRBV5-1 and TRBJ2-7, with D possibly matching TRBD2 (5 bases). This CDR3 has 13 residues. V was trimmed by 5 bases and J by 0 bases, leaving 9 bases between them. Germline CDR1 SGHRS, CDR2 YFSETQ.

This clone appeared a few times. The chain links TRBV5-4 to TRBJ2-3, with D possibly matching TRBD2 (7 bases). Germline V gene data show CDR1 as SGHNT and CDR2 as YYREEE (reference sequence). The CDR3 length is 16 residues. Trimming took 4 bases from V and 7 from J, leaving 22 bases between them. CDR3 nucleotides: TGTGCCAGCAGCGCGGGAGCCCAAGGAAGGGGGAATACGCAGTATTTT. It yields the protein CASSAGAQGRGNTQYF. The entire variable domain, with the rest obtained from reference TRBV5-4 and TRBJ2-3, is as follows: ETGVTQSPTHLIKTRGQQVTLRCSSQSGHNTVSWYQQALGQGPQFIFQYYREEENGRGNFPPRFSGLQFPNYSSELNVNALELDDSALYLCASSAGAQGRGNTQYFGPGTRLTVL.

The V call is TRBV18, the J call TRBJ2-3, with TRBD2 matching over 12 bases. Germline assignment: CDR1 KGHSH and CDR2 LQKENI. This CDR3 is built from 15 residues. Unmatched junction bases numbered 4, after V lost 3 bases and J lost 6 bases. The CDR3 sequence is CASSPGLAGTDTQYF. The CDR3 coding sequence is TGTGCCAGCTCACCCGGACTAGCGGGGACCGATACGCAGTATTTT.

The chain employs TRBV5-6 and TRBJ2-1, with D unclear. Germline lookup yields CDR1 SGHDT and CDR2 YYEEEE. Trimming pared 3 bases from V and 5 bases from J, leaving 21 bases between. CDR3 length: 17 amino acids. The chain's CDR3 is CASSSADGDGPNNEQFF. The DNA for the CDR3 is TGTGCCAGCAGCTCCGCCGACGGAGACGGCCCTAACAATGAGCAGTTCTTC.